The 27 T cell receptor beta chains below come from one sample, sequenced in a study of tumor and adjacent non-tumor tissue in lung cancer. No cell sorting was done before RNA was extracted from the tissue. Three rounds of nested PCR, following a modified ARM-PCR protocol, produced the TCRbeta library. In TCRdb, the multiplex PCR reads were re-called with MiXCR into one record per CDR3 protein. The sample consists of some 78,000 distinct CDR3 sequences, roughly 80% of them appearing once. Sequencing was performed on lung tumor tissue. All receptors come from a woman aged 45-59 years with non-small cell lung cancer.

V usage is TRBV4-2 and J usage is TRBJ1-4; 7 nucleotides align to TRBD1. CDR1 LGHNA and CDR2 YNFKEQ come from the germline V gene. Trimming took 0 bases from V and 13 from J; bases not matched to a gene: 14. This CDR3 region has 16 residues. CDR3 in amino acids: CASSQDSFRTGHLLFF. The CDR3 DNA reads TGTGCCAGCAGCCAAGATTCCTTCAGGACAGGACATTTACTGTTTTTT.

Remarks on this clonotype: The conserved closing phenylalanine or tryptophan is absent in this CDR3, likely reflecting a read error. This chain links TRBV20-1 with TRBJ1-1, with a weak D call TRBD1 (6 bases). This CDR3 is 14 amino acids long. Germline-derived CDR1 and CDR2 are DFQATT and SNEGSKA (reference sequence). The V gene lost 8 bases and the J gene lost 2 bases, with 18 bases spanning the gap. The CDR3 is CSTYRDIINTEAFY. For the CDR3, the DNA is TGCAGTACTTACCGGGACATCATAAACACTGAAGCTTTCTAT.

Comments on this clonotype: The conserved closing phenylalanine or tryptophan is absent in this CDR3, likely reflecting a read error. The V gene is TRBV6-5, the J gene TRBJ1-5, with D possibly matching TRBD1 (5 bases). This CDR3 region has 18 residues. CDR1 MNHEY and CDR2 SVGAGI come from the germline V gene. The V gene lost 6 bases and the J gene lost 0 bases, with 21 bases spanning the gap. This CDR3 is CASSSRTVGQNSNQPQHS. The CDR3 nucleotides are TGTGCCAGCAGCTCGCGGACGGTAGGACAAAATAGCAATCAGCCCCAGCATTCT.

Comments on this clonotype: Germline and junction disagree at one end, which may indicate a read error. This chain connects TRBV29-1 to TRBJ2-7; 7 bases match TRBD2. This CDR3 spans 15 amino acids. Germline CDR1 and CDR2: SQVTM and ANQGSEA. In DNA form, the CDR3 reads TGCAGCGTTGGACTATCGGGAGGTTCTTACTACGTGCAGTACTTT. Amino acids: CSVGLSGGSYYVQYF.

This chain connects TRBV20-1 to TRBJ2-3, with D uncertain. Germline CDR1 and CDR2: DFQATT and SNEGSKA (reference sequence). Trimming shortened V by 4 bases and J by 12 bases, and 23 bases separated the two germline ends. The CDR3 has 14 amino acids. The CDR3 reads CSATRLVLSDAQYF. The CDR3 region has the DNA TGCAGTGCTACCCGGCTAGTCCTCTCAGATGCACAGTATTTT.

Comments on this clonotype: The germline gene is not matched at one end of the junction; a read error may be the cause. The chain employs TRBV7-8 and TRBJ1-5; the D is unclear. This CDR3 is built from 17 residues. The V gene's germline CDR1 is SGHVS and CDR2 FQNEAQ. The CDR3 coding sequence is TGTGCCAGTAGCTTGATGGGGAGGCAACGTAGCAATCAGTCCCAGCATTTT. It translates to CASSLMGRQRSNQSQHF. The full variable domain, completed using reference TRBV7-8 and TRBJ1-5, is GAGVSQSPRYKVAKRGQDVALRCDPISGHVSLFWYQQALGQGPEFLTYFQNEAQLDKSGLPSDRFFAERPEGSVSTLKIQRTQQEDSAVYLCASSLMGRQRSNQSQHFGDGTRLSIL.

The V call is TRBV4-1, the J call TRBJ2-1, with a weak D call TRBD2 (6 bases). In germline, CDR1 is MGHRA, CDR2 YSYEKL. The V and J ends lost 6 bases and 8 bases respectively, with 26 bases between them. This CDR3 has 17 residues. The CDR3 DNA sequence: TGCGCCAGCAGTCACCCCTGGGACTTATTGCGTTCGCATGAGCAGTTCTTC. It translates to CASSHPWDLLRSHEQFF.

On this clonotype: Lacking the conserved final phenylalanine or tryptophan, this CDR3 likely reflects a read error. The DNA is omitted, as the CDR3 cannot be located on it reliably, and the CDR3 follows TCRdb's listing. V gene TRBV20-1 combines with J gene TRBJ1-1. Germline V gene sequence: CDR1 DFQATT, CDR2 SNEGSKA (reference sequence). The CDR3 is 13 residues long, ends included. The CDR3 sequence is CSANGQVNTEASS.

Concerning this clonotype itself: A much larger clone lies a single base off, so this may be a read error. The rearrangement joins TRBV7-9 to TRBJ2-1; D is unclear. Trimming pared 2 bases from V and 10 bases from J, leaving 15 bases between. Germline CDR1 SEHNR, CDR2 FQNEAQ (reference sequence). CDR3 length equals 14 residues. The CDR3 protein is CASSLNLYLEEQFF. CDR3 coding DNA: TGTGCCAGCAGCTTAAATTTGTATCTGGAGGAGCAGTTCTTC.

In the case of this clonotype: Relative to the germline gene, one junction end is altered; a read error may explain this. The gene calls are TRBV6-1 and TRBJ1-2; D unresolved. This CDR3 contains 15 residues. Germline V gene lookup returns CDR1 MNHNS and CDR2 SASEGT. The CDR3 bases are TGTGCCAGCATCTTCAAACCGGAAAATAACTATGGCCACACCTTC. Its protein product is CASIFKPENNYGHTF.

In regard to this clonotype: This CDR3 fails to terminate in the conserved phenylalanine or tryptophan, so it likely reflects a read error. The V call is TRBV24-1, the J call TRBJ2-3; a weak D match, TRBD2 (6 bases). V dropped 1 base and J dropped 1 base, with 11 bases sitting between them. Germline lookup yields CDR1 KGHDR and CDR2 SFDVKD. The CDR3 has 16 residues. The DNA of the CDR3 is TGTGCCACCAGTGATTTAGGAGGCGGGGGCACAGATACGCAGTATTTA. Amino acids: CATSDLGGGGTDTQYL.

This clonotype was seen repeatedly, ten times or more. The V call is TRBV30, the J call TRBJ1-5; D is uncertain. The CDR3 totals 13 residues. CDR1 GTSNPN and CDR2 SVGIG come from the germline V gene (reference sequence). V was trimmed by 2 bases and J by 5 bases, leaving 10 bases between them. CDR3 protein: CAWSMRSYQPQHF. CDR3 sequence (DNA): TGTGCCTGGAGTATGCGTTCTTATCAGCCCCAGCATTTT.

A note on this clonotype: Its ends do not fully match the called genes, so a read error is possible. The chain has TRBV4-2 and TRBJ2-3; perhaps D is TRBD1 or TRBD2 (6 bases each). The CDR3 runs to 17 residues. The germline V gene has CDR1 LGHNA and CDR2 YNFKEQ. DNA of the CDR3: TGTGCCAGCAGCCAAGTGGGGGGAGCCAGGGGCACAGAAACGCAGTATTTT. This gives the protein CASSQVGGARGTETQYF.

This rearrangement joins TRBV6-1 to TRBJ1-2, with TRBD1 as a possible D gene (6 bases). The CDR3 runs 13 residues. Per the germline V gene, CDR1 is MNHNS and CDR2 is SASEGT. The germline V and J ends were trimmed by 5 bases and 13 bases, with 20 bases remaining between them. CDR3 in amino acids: CASSRDINYGCTF. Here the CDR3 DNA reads TGTGCCAGCAGTCGGGACATTAACTATGGTTGCACCTTC.

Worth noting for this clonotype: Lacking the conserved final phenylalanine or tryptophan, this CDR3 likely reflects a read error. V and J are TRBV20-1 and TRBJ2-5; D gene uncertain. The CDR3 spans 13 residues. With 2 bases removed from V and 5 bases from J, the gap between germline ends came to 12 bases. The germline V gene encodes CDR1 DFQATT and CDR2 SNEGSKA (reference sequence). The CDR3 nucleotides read TGCAGTGCTAGACGGTGGGTCGGGGAGACCCAGTACTTA. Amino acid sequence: CSARRWVGETQYL.

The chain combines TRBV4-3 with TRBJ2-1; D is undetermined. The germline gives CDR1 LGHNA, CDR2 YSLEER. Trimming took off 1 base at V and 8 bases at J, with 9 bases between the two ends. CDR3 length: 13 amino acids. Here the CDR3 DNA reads TGCGCCAGCAGCCAAGGGGAAGGATATGAGCAGTTCTTC. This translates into CASSQGEGYEQFF.

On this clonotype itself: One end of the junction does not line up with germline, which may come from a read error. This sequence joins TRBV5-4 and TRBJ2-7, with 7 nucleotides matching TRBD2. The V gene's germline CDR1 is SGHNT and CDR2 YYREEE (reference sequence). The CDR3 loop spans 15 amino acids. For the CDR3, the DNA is TGTGCCATCAGCTTGTCGGCGGGAGTGGTCCACGAGCAGTATTTC. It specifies CAISLSAGVVHEQYF.

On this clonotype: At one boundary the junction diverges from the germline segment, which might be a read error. The chain's CDR3 is CTSRTTGAGANVPTF. The CDR3 DNA reads TGTACCAGCAGGACAACAGGGGCTGGGGCCAACGTCCCGACTTTC. The rearrangement joins TRBV28 to TRBJ2-6; TRBD1 matches 7 bases. This CDR3 contains 15 residues. Germline-derived CDR1 and CDR2 are MDHEN and SYDVKM.

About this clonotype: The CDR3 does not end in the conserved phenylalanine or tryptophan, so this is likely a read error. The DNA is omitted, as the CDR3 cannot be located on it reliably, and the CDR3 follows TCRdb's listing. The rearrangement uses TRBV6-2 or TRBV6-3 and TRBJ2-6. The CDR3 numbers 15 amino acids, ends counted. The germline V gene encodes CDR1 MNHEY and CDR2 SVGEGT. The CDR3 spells CASSSTRNGANVLAS.

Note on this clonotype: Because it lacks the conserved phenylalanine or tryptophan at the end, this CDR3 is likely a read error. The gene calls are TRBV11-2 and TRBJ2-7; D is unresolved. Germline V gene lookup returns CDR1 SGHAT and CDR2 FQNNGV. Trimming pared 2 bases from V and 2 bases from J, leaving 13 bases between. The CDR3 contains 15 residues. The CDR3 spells CASSLSPSAPYEQYL. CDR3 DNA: TGTGCCAGCAGCTTATCTCCGAGTGCCCCCTACGAGCAGTACCTC.

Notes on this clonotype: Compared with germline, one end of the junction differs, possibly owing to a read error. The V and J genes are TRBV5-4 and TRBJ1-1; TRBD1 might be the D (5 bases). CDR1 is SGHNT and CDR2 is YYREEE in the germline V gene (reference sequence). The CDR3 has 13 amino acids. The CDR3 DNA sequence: TGTGCCAGCACCTTGCCAGGGAGCACTGAAGCTTTCTTT. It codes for CASTLPGSTEAFF.

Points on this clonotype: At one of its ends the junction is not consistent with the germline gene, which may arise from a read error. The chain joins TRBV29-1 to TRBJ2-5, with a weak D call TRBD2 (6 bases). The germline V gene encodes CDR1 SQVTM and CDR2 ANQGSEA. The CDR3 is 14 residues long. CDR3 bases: TGCAGCGTTGAGAGTCAGGAGGGTTGGCAGACCCAGTGCTTC. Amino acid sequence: CSVESQEGWQTQCF.

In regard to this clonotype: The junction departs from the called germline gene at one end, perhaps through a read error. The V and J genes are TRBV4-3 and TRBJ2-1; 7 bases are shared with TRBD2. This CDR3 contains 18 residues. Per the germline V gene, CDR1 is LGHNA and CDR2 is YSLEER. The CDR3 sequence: CARSQNAASGVSYNEQFF. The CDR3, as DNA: TGCGCCAGGAGCCAAAATGCGGCTAGCGGTGTCTCCTACAATGAGCAGTTCTTC.

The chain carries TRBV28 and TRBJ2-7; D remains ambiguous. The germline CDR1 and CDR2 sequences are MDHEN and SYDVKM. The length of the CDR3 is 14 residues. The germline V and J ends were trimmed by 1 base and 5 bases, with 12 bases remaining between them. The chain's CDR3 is CASSLSGGPHEQYF. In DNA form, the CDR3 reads TGTGCCAGCAGTTTATCTGGCGGCCCCCACGAGCAGTACTTC.

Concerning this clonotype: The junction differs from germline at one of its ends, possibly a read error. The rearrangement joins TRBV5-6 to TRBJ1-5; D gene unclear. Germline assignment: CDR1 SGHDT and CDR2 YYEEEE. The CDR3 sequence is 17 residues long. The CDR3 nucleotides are TGTGCCAACAGCTTAAACAGAGACTTGAATAGCAATCAGCCCCAGCATTTT. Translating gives CANSLNRDLNSNQPQHF.

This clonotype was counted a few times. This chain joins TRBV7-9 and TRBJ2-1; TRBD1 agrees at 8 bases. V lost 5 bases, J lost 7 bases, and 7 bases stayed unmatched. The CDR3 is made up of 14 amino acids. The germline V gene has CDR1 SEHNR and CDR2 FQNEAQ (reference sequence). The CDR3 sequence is CASSPRTGSNEQFF. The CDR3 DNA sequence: TGTGCCAGCAGCCCGAGGACAGGGTCAAATGAGCAGTTCTTC.

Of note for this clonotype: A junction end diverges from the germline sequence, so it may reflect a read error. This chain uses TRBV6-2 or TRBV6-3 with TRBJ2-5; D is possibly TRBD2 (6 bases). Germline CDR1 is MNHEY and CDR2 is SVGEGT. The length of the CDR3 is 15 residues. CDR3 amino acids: CASSYGIGSEEIQYF. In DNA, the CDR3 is TGTGCCAGCAGTTACGGTATCGGGAGCGAAGAGATCCAGTATTTC.